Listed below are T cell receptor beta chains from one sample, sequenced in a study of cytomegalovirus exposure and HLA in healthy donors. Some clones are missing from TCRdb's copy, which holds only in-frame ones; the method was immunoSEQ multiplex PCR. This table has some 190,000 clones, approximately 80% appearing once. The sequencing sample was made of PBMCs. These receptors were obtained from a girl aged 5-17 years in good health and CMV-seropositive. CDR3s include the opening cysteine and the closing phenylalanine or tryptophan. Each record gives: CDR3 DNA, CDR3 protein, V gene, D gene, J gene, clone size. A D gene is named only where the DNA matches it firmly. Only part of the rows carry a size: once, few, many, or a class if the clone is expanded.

TGTGCCAGCAGTGAAGGGACAGGTCATAATTCACCCCTCCACTTT	CASSEGTGHNSPLHF	TRBV25-1	TRBD1	TRBJ1-6	once
TGTGCCAGCAGCTTTGGGGACAGGGGAGGCTACGAGCAGTACTTC	CASSFGDRGGYEQYF	TRBV11-2	TRBD1	TRBJ2-7	.
TGTGCCAGCAGCTTAGGGAGTTCAATGAAGCAGTTCTTC	CASSLGSSMKQFF	TRBV11-1	.	TRBJ2-1	.
TGTGCCAGCAGTTACCTCGACAGTTCCTACAATGAGCAGTTCTTC	CASSYLDSSYNEQFF	TRBV6-5	.	TRBJ2-1	.
TGTGCCAGCAGCCCCTCGACAGGGGGCAATGAGCAGTTCTTC	CASSPSTGGNEQFF	TRBV7-3	TRBD1	TRBJ2-1	.
TGCGCCAGCAGTGATACGGGTCAGGGTATCGACGAGCAGTACTTC	CASSDTGQGIDEQYF	TRBV10-1	.	TRBJ2-7	once
TGTGCAAGTCGCCCCGCCCCTAGACTAGCGGGAATGACACACAATGAGCAGTTCTTC	CASRPAPRLAGMTHNEQFF	TRBV12-2	.	TRBJ2-1	.
TGCGCCAGCAGCCCAGTTACTCGGACAGATATGCCTGGCGAGCAGTACTTC	CASSPVTRTDMPGEQYF	TRBV5-1	.	TRBJ2-7	.
TGCAGCGTTGGTCGCGCCCGAGATCGCGATGGCTACACCTTC	CSVGRARDRDGYTF	TRBV29-1	.	TRBJ1-2	.
TGTGCCAGCAGCTTCAGTCAGTTTTCCGAGCAGTACTTC	CASSFSQFSEQYF	TRBV11-3	.	TRBJ2-7	.
TGTGCCAGCAGTGCCGGGACAGGCACAGATACGCAGTATTTT	CASSAGTGTDTQYF	TRBV25-1	TRBD1	TRBJ2-3	few
TGCGCCAGCAGCTTGGGGCCATCCGCTGGCACCTACGAGCAGTACTTC	CASSLGPSAGTYEQYF	TRBV5-1	.	TRBJ2-7	.
TGTGCCAGCAGCCAGACTATCTACGAGCAGTACTTC	CASSQTIYEQYF	TRBV2	.	TRBJ2-7	.
TGTGCCAGCAGCTTGGGGACTAGCGGGCTTCCCTACAATGAGCAGTTCTTC	CASSLGTSGLPYNEQFF	TRBV5-4	TRBD2	TRBJ2-1	once
TGTGCCAGCAGCAATTCGGGCAATCAGCCCCAGCATTTT	CASSNSGNQPQHF	TRBV7-9	.	TRBJ1-5	.
TGCGCCAGCAGTGAATTAACAGGCCTCGACGTTACCTACGAGCAGTACTTC	CASSELTGLDVTYEQYF	TRBV10-1	.	TRBJ2-7	.
TGTGCCAGTTGGGGACAGGGGCGCAATCAGCCCCAGCATTTT	CASWGQGRNQPQHF	TRBV2	TRBD1	TRBJ1-5	.
TGTGCCAGCAGCACAAACCCGACAGGCTCCTACGAGCAGTACTTC	CASSTNPTGSYEQYF	TRBV21-1	.	TRBJ2-7	.
TGTGCCACCAGTACCAAACAGGGGATCACTGAAGCTTTCTTT	CATSTKQGITEAFF	TRBV15	TRBD1	TRBJ1-1	few
TGCGCCAGCAGCCTACCGGGAGCCTCAACTAATGAAAAACTGTTTTTT	CASSLPGASTNEKLFF	TRBV5-1	.	TRBJ1-4	.
TGCAGCGTTGAAAAACAGGGATTCACAGATACGCAGTATTTT	CSVEKQGFTDTQYF	TRBV29-1	.	TRBJ2-3	.
TGTGCCAGCAGTTTAGGGCAGAACACTGAAGCTTTCTTT	CASSLGQNTEAFF	TRBV27	.	TRBJ1-1	.
TGCAGCGTTGAAGAAACGAGCGGGAGTAGTTACGAGCAGTACTTC	CSVEETSGSSYEQYF	TRBV29-1	TRBD2	TRBJ2-7	.
TGTGCCAGCAGCTTGGAGGAGACGGGGTCGAGGCGTGGGGTCGAGCAGTACTTC	CASSLEETGSRRGVEQYF	TRBV5-6	.	TRBJ2-7	.
TGTGCCAGCACGTCGGACAGGATACCAACCGGGGAGCTGTTTTTT	CASTSDRIPTGELFF	TRBV2	TRBD1	TRBJ2-2	.
TGTGCCAGCAGGCCCCCGGGACTCCTTTACAATGAGCAGTTCTTC	CASRPPGLLYNEQFF	TRBV7-2	.	TRBJ2-1	.
TGTGCCAGCAGCTCCTCAGGAGAGCAGTTCTTC	CASSSSGEQFF	TRBV11-2	.	TRBJ2-1	.
TGTGCCAGCACCCTCGGGGGGGGCAGGGAGCAGTACTTC	CASTLGGGREQYF	TRBV6-5	TRBD2	TRBJ2-7	few
TGCGCCAGCAGCCATCGACTAGCGGGAGCAGAGGATACGCAGTATTTT	CASSHRLAGAEDTQYF	TRBV4-1	TRBD2	TRBJ2-3	.
TGTGCCAGCAGCCAAGAAGGAGGTGCGACTAGCGGGAGGGCCTGGTCCTACGAGCAGTACTTC	CASSQEGGATSGRAWSYEQYF	TRBV4-2	TRBD2	TRBJ2-7	.
TGTGCCAGCAGCCGTAACCGGCGGCGGTCCTACGAGCAGTACTTC	CASSRNRRRSYEQYF	TRBV5-6	.	TRBJ2-7	.
TGCGCCAGCAGTGAGTCCGGGACAGGGGAATTTTATGAGCAGTTCTTC	CASSESGTGEFYEQFF	TRBV10-1	TRBD1	TRBJ2-1	.
TGTTTACAAGAGACCCAGTACTTC	CLQETQYF	TRBV30	.	TRBJ2-5	.
TGTGCCAGCAGTGAATCCGCAGTCTACGAGCAGTACTTC	CASSESAVYEQYF	TRBV25-1	.	TRBJ2-7	.
TGTGCCAGCAGGAGGGGGGGCTCTGGAAACACCATATATTTT	CASRRGGSGNTIYF	TRBV11-2	.	TRBJ1-3	.
TGTGCCAGCAGTGGTACTTTCAAGCAGCCCCAGCATTTT	CASSGTFKQPQHF	TRBV6-1	.	TRBJ1-5	.
TGTGCCAGCGGGGGACTAGTAACCGGGGAGCTGTTTTTT	CASGGLVTGELFF	TRBV9	TRBD2	TRBJ2-2	.